The entry below describes one T cell receptor (beta chain). Original processing methods: Cell counts per sample came from amplifying reference gene primers. Libraries were prepared by immunoSEQ multiplex PCR; TCRdb keeps only in-frame clonotypes and omits some of them. Clone size and V and J calls were adopted from that table, with D and trimming inferred from the DNA. The table has under 300,000 clones, around 83% seen once. The data are from a study of blood T cell repertoires in COVID-19. In the study overall: Samples came from the United States, Italy and Spain, spanning acute and convalescent COVID-19.

The V end lost 6 bases, the J end lost 1 base, and 13 bases lay between the germline ends. The CDR3 sequence is 14 residues long. Germline CDR1 is SEHNR and CDR2 is FQNEAQ (reference sequence). Sequenced material: peripheral blood. This chain uses TRBV7-9 with TRBJ2-7, with D possibly matching TRBD2 (5 bases). This clonotype originated in an elderly man with acute or convalescent COVID-19. Here the CDR3 DNA reads TGTGCCAGCAGGGCGTGGACTGGATCCTACGAGCAGTACTTC. Protein sequence: CASRAWTGSYEQYF.